The 12 T cell receptor beta chains reported below all come from one sample, sequenced in a study of shared T cell receptors in the human thymus. Here immunoSEQ multiplex PCR was the method, and the copy in TCRdb shows in-frame clones only, minus some. The data hold some 760,000 clones, with 80% to 90% observed a single time. Another study also made use of these data, one on human thymus T cells.

The sample was thymocytes. The receptors here all came from a girl less than two years old with a congenital heart defect.

This clone was observed a single time. The genes are TRBV5-6 and TRBJ1-2; 8 nucleotides agree with TRBD1. Germline V gives CDR1 SGHDT, CDR2 YYEEEE. This CDR3 is 15 amino acids long. With 4 bases clipped from V and 6 bases from J, the junction kept 11 bases outside the gene matches. The CDR3 sequence: CASSRKRWTGNGYTF. CDR3 bases: TGTGCCAGCAGCCGCAAGCGCTGGACAGGGAATGGCTACACCTTC.

The chain employs TRBV11-2 and TRBJ1-6; D is possibly TRBD1 (6 bases). The CDR3 totals 18 residues. With 4 bases removed from V and 4 bases from J, the gap between germline ends came to 20 bases. CDR1 SGHAT and CDR2 FQNNGV come from the germline V gene. CDR3 sequence: CASSSLTGQGLYNSPLHF. The DNA for the CDR3 is TGTGCCAGCAGCTCCCTAACTGGCCAGGGGCTTTATAATTCACCCCTCCACTTT. Using reference TRBV11-2 and TRBJ1-6 for the parts outside the CDR3, the full variable domain is EAGVAQSPRYKIIEKRQSVAFWCNPISGHATLYWYQQILGQGPKLLIQFQNNGVVDDSQLPKDRFSAERLKGVDSTLKIQPAKLEDSAVYLCASSSLTGQGLYNSPLHFGNGTRLTVT.

The chain has TRBV9 and TRBJ2-5, with TRBD2 matching over 8 bases. J gave up 1 base and V 4 bases, and 9 bases lay outside the gene matches. Per the germline V gene, CDR1 is SGDLS and CDR2 is YYNGEE. The CDR3 is 16 residues long. As DNA, the CDR3 is TGTGCCAGCAGCCGCCCAAATACTAGCGGCCAAGAGACCCAGTACTTC. It translates to CASSRPNTSGQETQYF.

The DNA of the CDR3 is TGCGCCAGCAGTGAGTCCAACGAGGCGGGCCCCACGGGCACCGGGGAGCTGTTTTTT. Amino acids: CASSESNEAGPTGTGELFF. V is TRBV10-2 and J is TRBJ2-2; the D gene is possibly TRBD2 (5 bases). Trimming pared 0 bases from V and 4 bases from J, leaving 21 bases between. There are 19 residues in the CDR3. From germline, CDR1 is WSHSY and CDR2 SAAADI.

This clone came up once. The rearrangement links TRBV28 to TRBJ2-1; D is possibly TRBD2 (5 bases). Germline V gene sequence: CDR1 MDHEN, CDR2 SYDVKM. This CDR3 region has 16 residues. Trimming left V 6 bases short and J 9 bases short, with 24 bases between. The CDR3 loop is CASSHGSEMSVGEQFF. For the CDR3, the DNA is TGTGCCAGCAGCCACGGTAGCGAGATGTCGGTCGGTGAGCAGTTCTTC. The complete variable domain, with remaining parts taken from reference TRBV28 and TRBJ2-1, reads DVKVTQSSRYLVKRTGEKVFLECVQDMDHENMFWYRQDPGLGLRLIYFSYDVKMKEKGDIPEGYSVSREKKERFSLILESASTNQTSMYLCASSHGSEMSVGEQFFGPGTRLTVL.

This chain's CDR3 is CASSFGTTGYNEQFF. CDR3 DNA: TGCGCCAGCAGCTTCGGGACTACCGGATACAATGAGCAGTTCTTC. The chain recombines TRBV5-1 with TRBJ2-1; TRBD2 agrees at 7 bases. The CDR3 sequence is 15 residues long. Germline values: CDR1 SGHRS, CDR2 YFSETQ. Germline trimming cut 2 bases from V and 4 bases from J; bases unmatched to any gene: 6.

The rearrangement uses TRBV4-2 and TRBJ1-4; 8 bases map to TRBD1. Germline CDR1 LGHNA, CDR2 YNFKEQ. The CDR3 loop spans 17 amino acids. The V gene end was trimmed by 1 base and the J gene end by 7 bases; junction bases not matched to a gene: 11. CDR3: CASSQAVPGGESEKLFF. In DNA, the CDR3 is TGTGCCAGCAGCCAAGCGGTCCCAGGGGGCGAGAGTGAAAAACTGTTTTTT.

V gene TRBV6-9 combines with J gene TRBJ2-5; 10 bases match TRBD1. TRBJ2-7 explains the end of the DNA better; the J call may be wrong. The germline CDR1 and CDR2 sequences are MNHGY and SVAAGI. This CDR3 is 14 amino acids long. In nucleotides, the CDR3 is TGTGCCAGCAACCACGGACAGGGGGCCTACGAGCAGTACTTC. Translated: CASNHGQGAYEQYF.

J is TRBJ2-1 and V is TRBV13; TRBD1 is a possible D gene (6 bases). The CDR3 is 16 amino acids. The germline gives CDR1 PRHDT, CDR2 FYEKMQ (reference sequence). Trimming stripped 0 bases from V and 9 bases from J, with 18 bases between. This CDR3 is CASSLGADSEVGEQFF. CDR3 bases: TGTGCCAGCAGCTTAGGGGCGGACAGTGAGGTAGGTGAGCAGTTCTTC.

The rearrangement uses TRBV28 and TRBJ2-1; D is unresolved. CDR3 length equals 12 residues. Per germline, CDR1 MDHEN and CDR2 SYDVKM. V shed 3 bases and J shed 4 bases, with 4 bases lying between them. The CDR3 loop reads CASSFPYNEQFF. The CDR3 nucleotides are TGTGCCAGCAGTTTTCCGTACAATGAGCAGTTCTTC.

The chain carries TRBV28 and TRBJ1-2; 7 bases fit TRBD1. This CDR3 is built from 13 residues. V dropped 6 bases and J dropped 8; count of bases not matched to a gene: 9. Germline CDR1 reads MDHEN; CDR2 reads SYDVKM. CDR3 bases: TGTGCCAGCAGGCTACACAGGGGAGGAGGCTACACCTTC. This encodes CASRLHRGGGYTF.

This chain joins TRBV5-1 and TRBJ1-1, with a tentative D call TRBD1 (5 bases). V lost 7 bases, J lost 5 bases, and 18 bases lay in between. This CDR3 has 14 residues. CDR1 and CDR2 from the germline V gene are SGHRS and YFSETQ. The DNA of the CDR3 is TGCGCCAGCTCCCCGGGGGATGTTTTTACTGAAGCTTTCTTT. Its protein is CASSPGDVFTEAFF.